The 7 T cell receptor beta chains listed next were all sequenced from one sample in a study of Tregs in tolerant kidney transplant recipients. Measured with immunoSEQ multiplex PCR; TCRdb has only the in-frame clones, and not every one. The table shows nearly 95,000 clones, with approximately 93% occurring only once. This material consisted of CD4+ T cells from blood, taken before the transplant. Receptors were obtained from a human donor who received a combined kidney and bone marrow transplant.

CDR3 protein: CASSLVRGLETQYF. CDR3 nucleotide sequence: TGCGCCAGCAGCTTGGTCAGGGGGCTGGAGACCCAGTACTTC. J is TRBJ2-5 and V is TRBV5-1; 8 bases fit TRBD1. Germline CDR1 reads SGHRS; CDR2 reads YFSETQ. With V trimmed by 0 bases and J by 5 bases, 3 bases remained unmatched. This CDR3 has 14 residues.

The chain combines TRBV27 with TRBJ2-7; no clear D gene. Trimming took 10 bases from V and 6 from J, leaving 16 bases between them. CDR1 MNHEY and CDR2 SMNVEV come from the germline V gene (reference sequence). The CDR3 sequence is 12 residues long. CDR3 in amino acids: CATGYPIAEQYF. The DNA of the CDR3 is TGTGCCACCGGGTACCCCATAGCCGAGCAGTACTTC.

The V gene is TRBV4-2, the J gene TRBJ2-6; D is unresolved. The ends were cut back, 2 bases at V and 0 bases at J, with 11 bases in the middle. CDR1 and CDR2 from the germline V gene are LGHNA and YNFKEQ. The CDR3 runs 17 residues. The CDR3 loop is CASSQTARISGANVLTF. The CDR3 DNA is TGTGCCAGCAGCCAAACGGCGCGGATCTCTGGGGCCAACGTCCTGACTTTC.

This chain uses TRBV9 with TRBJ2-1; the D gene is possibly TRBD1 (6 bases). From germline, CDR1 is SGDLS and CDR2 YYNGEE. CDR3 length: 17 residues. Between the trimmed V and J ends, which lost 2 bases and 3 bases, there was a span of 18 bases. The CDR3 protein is CASSVRIYRDNYNEQFF. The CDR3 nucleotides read TGTGCCAGCAGCGTGCGGATTTACCGGGACAACTACAATGAGCAGTTCTTC.

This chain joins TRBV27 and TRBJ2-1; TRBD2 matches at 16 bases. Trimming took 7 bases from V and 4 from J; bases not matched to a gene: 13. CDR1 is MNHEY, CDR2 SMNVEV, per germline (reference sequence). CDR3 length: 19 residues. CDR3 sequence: CASTNLRGLAGGSYNEQFF. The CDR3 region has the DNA TGTGCCAGCACAAACCTACGGGGACTAGCGGGGGGGTCTTACAATGAGCAGTTCTTC.

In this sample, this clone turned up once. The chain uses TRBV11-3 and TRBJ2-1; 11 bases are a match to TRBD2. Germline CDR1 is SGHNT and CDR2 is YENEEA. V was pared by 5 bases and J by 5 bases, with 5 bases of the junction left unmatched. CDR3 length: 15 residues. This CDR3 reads CASSRPLAGDNEQFF. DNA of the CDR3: TGTGCCAGCAGCCGACCACTAGCGGGAGACAATGAGCAGTTCTTC.

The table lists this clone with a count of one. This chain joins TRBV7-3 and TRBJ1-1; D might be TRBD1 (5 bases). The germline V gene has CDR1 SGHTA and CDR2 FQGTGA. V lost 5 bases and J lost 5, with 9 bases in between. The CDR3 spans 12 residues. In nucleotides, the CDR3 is TGTGCCAGCAGCGGACAAAAAACTGAAGCTTTCTTT. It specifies CASSGQKTEAFF.